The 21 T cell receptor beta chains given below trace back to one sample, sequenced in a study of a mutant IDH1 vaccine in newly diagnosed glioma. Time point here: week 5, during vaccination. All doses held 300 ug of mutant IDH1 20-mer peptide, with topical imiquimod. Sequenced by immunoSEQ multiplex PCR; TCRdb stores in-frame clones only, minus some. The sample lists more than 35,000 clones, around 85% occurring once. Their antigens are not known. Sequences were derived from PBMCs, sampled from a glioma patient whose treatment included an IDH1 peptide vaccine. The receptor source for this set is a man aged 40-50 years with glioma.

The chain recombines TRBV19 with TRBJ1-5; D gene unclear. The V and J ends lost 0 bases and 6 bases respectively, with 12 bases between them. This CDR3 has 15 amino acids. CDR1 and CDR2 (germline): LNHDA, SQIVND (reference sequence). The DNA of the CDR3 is TGTGCCAGTAGTATAGAAGGACGGTTGGGTCAGCCCCAGCATTTT. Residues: CASSIEGRLGQPQHF.

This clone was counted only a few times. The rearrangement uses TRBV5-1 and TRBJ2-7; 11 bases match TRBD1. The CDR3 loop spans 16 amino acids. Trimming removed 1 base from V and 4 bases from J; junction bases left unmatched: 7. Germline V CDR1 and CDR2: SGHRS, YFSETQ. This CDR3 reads CASSLTPGQGDYEQYF. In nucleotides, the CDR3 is TGCGCCAGCAGCTTGACTCCGGGACAGGGGGATTACGAGCAGTACTTC.

The CDR3 here is CASRSLAGGSYEQYF. For the CDR3, the DNA is TGCGCCAGCCGATCCCTAGCGGGGGGCTCCTACGAGCAGTACTTC. This chain uses TRBV5-1 with TRBJ2-7; TRBD2 aligns across 11 bases. Germline assignment: CDR1 SGHRS and CDR2 YFSETQ. V was pared by 7 bases and J by 0 bases, with 6 bases of the junction left unmatched. The CDR3 extends over 15 amino acids.

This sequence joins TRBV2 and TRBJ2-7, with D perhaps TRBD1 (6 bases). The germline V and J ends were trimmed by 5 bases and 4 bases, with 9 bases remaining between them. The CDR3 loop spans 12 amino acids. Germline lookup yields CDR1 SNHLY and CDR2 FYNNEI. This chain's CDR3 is CASSNQGYEQYF. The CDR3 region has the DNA TGTGCCAGCAGTAATCAGGGGTACGAGCAGTACTTC.

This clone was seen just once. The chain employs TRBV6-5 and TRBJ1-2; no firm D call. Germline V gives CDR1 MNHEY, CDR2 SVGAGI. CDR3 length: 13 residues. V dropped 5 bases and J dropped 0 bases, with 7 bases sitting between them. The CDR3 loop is CASSKIANYGYTF. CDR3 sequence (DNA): TGTGCCAGCAGTAAGATAGCTAACTATGGCTACACCTTC.

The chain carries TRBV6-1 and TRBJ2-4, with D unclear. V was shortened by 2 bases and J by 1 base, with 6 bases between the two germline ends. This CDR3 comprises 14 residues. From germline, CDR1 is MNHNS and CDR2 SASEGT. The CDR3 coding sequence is TGTGCCAGCAGTGAATCGCTCGCCAAAAACATTCAGTACTTC. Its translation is CASSESLAKNIQYF.

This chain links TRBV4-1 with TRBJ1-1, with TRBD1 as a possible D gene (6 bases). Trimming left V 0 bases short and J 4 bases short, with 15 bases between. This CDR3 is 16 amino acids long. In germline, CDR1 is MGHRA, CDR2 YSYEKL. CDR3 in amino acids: CASSQETGAVGTEAFF. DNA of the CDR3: TGCGCCAGCAGCCAAGAAACGGGGGCCGTGGGCACTGAAGCTTTCTTT.

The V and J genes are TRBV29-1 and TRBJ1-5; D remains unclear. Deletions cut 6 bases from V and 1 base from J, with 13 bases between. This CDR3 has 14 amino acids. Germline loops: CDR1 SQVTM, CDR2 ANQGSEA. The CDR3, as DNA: TGCAGCGTGGCGGGGAAAGCAAGCAATCAGCCCCAGCATTTT. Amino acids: CSVAGKASNQPQHF.

CDR3 sequence reads: CASSLGQVQETQYF. DNA of the CDR3: TGTGCCAGCAGCTTGGGACAAGTACAAGAGACCCAGTACTTC. V and J are TRBV5-6 and TRBJ2-5; D remains unclear. From germline, CDR1 is SGHDT and CDR2 YYEEEE. V gave up 0 bases and J gave up 2 bases, with 8 bases separating them. This CDR3 comprises 14 residues.

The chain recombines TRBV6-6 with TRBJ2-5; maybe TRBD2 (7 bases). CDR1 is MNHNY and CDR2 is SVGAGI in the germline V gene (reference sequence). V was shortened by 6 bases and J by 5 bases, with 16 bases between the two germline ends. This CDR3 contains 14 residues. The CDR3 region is CASSPPGRGETQYF. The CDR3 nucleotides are TGTGCCAGCAGCCCCCCAGGGAGGGGGGAGACCCAGTACTTC.

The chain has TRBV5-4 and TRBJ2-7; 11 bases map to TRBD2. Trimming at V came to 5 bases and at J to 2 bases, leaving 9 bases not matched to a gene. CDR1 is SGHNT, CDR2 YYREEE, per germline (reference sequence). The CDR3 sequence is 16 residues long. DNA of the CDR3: TGTGCCAGCAGTCCCCCCGGGACTAGCGGTACCTACGAGCAGTACTTC. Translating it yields CASSPPGTSGTYEQYF.

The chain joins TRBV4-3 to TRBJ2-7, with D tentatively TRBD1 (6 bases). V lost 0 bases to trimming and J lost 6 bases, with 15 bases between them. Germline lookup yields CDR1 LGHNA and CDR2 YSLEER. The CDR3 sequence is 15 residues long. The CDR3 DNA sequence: TGCGCCAGCAGCCAAGAACAGGGACGAAGAGGCGAGCAGTACTTC. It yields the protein CASSQEQGRRGEQYF.

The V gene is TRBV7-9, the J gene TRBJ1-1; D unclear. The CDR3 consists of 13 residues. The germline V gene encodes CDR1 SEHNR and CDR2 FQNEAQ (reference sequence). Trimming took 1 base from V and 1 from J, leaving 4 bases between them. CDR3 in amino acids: CASSLEPNTEAFF. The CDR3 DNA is TGTGCCAGCAGCTTAGAACCGAACACTGAAGCTTTCTTT.

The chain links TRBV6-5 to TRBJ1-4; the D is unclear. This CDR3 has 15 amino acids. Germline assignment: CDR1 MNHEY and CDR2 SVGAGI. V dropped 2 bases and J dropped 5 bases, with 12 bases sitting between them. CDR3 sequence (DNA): TGTGCCAGCAGTTACGAGGCAGGCACAAATGAAAAACTGTTTTTT. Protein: CASSYEAGTNEKLFF.

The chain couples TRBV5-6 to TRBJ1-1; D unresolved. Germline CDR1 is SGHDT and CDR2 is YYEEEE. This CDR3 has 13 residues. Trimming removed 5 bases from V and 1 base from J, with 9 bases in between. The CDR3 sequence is CASSITPNTEAFF. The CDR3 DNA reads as TGTGCCAGCAGTATTACACCGAACACTGAAGCTTTCTTT.

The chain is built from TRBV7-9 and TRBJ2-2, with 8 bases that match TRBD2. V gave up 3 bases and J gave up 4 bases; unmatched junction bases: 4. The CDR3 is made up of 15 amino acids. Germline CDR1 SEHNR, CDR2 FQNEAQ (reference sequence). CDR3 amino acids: CASSFYGRATGELFF. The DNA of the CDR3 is TGTGCCAGCAGCTTTTACGGGAGGGCCACCGGGGAGCTGTTTTTT.

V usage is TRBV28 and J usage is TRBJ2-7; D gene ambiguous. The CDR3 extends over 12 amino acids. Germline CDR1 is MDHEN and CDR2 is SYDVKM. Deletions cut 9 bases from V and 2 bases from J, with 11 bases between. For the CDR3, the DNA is TGTGCCAGGTCGACTGGGGCCTACGAGCAGTACTTC. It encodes CARSTGAYEQYF.

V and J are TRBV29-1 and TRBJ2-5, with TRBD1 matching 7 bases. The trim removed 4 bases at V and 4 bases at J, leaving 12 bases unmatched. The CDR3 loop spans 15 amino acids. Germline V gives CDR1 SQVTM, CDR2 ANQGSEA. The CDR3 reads CSVGVGGGSGETQYF. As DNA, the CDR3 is TGCAGCGTTGGGGTAGGGGGCGGCTCAGGAGAGACCCAGTACTTC.

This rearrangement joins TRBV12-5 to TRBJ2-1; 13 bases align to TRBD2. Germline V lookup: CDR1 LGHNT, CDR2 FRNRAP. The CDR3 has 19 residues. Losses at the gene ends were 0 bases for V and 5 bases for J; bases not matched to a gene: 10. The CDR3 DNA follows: TGTGCTAGTGGTTTGGTATCGGATGGGACTAGCGGGATGAACAATGAGCAGTTCTTC. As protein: CASGLVSDGTSGMNNEQFF.

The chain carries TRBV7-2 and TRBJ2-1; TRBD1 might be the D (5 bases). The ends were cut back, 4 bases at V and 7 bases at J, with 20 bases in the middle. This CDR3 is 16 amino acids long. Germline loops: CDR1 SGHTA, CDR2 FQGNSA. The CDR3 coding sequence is TGTGCCAGCAGCTCATGGGGCGGCATTGGGCATAATGAGCAGTTCTTC. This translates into CASSSWGGIGHNEQFF. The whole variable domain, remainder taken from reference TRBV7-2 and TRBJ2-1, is GAGVSQSPSNKVTEKGKDVELRCDPISGHTALYWYRQSLGQGLEFLIYFQGNSAPDKSGLPSDRFSAERTGGSVSTLTIQRTQQEDSAVYLCASSSWGGIGHNEQFFGPGTRLTVL.

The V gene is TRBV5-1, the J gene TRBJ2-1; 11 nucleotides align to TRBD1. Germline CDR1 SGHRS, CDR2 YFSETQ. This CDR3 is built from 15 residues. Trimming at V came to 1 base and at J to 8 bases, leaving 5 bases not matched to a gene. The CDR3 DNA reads TGCGCCAGCAGCTTGCAGGGACAGGGGGTCTATGAGCAGTTCTTC. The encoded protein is CASSLQGQGVYEQFF.